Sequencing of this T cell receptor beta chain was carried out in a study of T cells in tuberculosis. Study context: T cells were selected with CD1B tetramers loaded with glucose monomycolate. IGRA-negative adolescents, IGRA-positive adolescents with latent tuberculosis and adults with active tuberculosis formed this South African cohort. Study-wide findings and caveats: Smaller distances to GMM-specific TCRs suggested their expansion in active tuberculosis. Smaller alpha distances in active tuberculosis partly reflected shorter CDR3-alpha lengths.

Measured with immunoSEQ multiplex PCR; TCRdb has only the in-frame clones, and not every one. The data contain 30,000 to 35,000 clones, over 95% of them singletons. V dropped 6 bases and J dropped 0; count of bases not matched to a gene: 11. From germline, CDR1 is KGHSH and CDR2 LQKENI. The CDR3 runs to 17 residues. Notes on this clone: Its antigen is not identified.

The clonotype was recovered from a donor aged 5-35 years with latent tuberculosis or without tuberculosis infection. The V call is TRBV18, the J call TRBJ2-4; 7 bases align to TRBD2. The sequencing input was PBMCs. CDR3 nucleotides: TGTGCCAGCTCCCAGCGGGATCGGGAACTAGCCAAAAACATTCAGTACTTC. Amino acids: CASSQRDRELAKNIQYF.